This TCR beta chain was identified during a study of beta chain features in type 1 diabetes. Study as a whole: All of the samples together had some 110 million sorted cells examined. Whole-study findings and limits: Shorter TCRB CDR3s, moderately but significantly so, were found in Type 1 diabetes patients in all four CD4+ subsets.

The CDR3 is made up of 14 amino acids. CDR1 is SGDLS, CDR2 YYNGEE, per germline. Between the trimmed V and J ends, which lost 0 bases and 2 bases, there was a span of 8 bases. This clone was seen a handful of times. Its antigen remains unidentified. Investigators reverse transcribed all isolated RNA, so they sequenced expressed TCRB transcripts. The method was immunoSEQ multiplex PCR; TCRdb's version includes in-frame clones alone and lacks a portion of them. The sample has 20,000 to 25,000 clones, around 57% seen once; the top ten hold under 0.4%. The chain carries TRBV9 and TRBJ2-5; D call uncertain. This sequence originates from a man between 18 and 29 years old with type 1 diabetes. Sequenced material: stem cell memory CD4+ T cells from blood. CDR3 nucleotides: TGTGCCAGCAGCGTAGTCGGAGCTCAAGAGACCCAGTACTTC. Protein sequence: CASSVVGAQETQYF.